The 24 T cell receptor beta chains given below trace back to one sample, sequenced in a study of Graves' ophthalmopathy and Graves' hyperthyroidism. RNA transcripts were the source from which TCR beta CDR3 regions were amplified. Following a first-round RT-PCR that used HTBI primers, a second-round multiplex PCR was carried out. TCRdb reprocessed the multiplex PCR reads via MiXCR and lists one record per CDR3 protein. The sample holds about 740,000 distinct CDR3 sequences; approximately 40% are singletons and the top ten take 40% to 45%. Sequencing was carried out using peripheral blood. The receptor source for this set is an adult man with Graves' ophthalmopathy.

This clonotype came up many times. The V and J genes are TRBV12-3 or TRBV12-4 and TRBJ1-2; no clear D. V was pared by 1 base and J by 0 bases, with 6 bases between. The CDR3 runs 14 residues. DNA for the CDR3: TGTGCCAGCAGTTTAGGGGAGACTAACTATGGCTACACCTTC. It is translated as CASSLGETNYGYTF.

This clonotype was detected once. V and J are TRBV14 and TRBJ1-2; 7 bases match TRBD1. This CDR3 has 13 amino acids. With 0 bases clipped from V and 13 bases from J, the junction kept 8 bases outside the gene matches. Germline assignment: CDR1 SGHDN and CDR2 FVKESK. The CDR3 region has the DNA TGTGCCAGCAGCCAAGACCCCCACAGGGGAGGCACCTTC. Its protein product is CASSQDPHRGGTF.

The CDR3 DNA reads TGTGCCAGCAGCCGCAGGTATCAGGGGAGAGGTGTGGACACTGAAGCTTTCTTT. Its translation: CASSRRYQGRGVDTEAFF. The chain recombines TRBV11-1 with TRBJ1-1; tentatively, D is TRBD1 (6 bases). The germline V gene encodes CDR1 SGHAT and CDR2 FQDESV (reference sequence). The length of the CDR3 is 18 residues. Trimming took off 5 bases at V and 3 bases at J, with 25 bases between the two ends. Looking up the rest from reference TRBV11-1 and TRBJ1-1 gives the full variable domain: EAEVAQSPRYKITEKSQAVAFWCDPISGHATLYWYRQILGQGPELLVQFQDESVVDDSQLPKDRFSAERLKGVDSTLKIQPAELGDSAMYLCASSRRYQGRGVDTEAFFGQGTRLTVV.

There are many counts of this clonotype. This chain links TRBV2 with TRBJ2-7; either TRBD1 or TRBD2 may fit D (6 bases each). This CDR3 contains 13 residues. In germline, CDR1 is SNHLY, CDR2 FYNNEI. V gave up 5 bases and J gave up 3 bases, with 11 bases separating them. The CDR3 sequence is CASSSRGDYEQYF. Here the CDR3 DNA reads TGTGCCAGCAGTTCGAGGGGGGACTACGAGCAGTACTTC.

This clonotype was seen a single time. This sequence may be a read error, since a much larger clone differs from it by one base. V and J are TRBV19 and TRBJ1-4; 7 bases map to TRBD1. The CDR3 spans 13 residues. V dropped 8 bases and J dropped 7; count of bases not matched to a gene: 7. Germline V gene data show CDR1 as LNHDA and CDR2 as SQIVND (reference sequence). The CDR3 nucleotides read TGTGCCAGTGGTGACAGGGAAAGTGAAAAACTGTTTTTT. It is translated as CASGDRESEKLFF. Using reference TRBV19 and TRBJ1-4 for the parts outside the CDR3, the full variable domain is DGGITQSPKYLFRKEGQNVTLSCEQNLNHDAMYWYRQDPGQGLRLIYYSQIVNDFQKGDIAEGYSVSREKKESFPLTVTSAQKNPTAFYLCASGDRESEKLFFGSGTQLSVL.

With regard to this clonotype: Relative to the germline gene, one junction end is altered; a read error may explain this. The rearrangement joins TRBV29-1 to TRBJ2-2; TRBD1 agrees at 9 bases. CDR1 SQVTM and CDR2 ANQGSEA come from the germline V gene. This CDR3 contains 14 residues. The CDR3 here is CSVRTGQGHGELFF. In nucleotides, the CDR3 is TGTAGCGTTCGAACGGGACAGGGCCACGGGGAGCTGTTTTTT.

This clonotype was counted a few times. CDR3 nucleotides: TGTGCCAGCAGTTTAATGGCCCAGGGTCACTATGGCTACACCTTC. It yields the protein CASSLMAQGHYGYTF. The chain links TRBV12-3 or TRBV12-4 to TRBJ1-2, with D tentatively TRBD1 (5 bases). The CDR3 length is 15 residues. Trimming stripped 2 bases from V and 3 bases from J, with 13 bases between.

This clonotype has at least ten counts. Here the CDR3 DNA reads TGTGCCAGCAGTGATGGGTTCTCTGGAAACACCATATATTTT. It codes for CASSDGFSGNTIYF. The rearrangement joins TRBV2 to TRBJ1-3; D is undetermined. Per germline, CDR1 SNHLY and CDR2 FYNNEI. V was shortened by 3 bases and J by 0 bases, with 6 bases between the two germline ends. The CDR3 extends over 14 amino acids.

This clonotype was recorded many times. The genes are TRBV2 and TRBJ2-7; weak D call: TRBD1 (6 bases). The CDR3 totals 15 residues. V was trimmed by 3 bases and J by 4 bases, leaving 16 bases between them. Germline CDR1 SNHLY, CDR2 FYNNEI. The CDR3 DNA is TGTGCCAGCAGTGATTCTCGGGCAGGGGATTACGAGCAGTACTTC. It codes for CASSDSRAGDYEQYF.

Concerning this clonotype: A much larger clone differs by one base, so this may be a read error. This sequence joins TRBV7-9 and TRBJ2-7, with 7 bases matching TRBD1. The CDR3 is made up of 15 amino acids. Germline V gives CDR1 SEHNR, CDR2 FQNEAQ (reference sequence). The CDR3 sequence: CAGSLRGTGEDEQYF. In DNA form, the CDR3 reads TGTGCCGGCAGCTTAAGAGGAACAGGGGAAGACGAGCAGTACTTC.

This clonotype was counted between two and nine times. The chain carries TRBV20-1 and TRBJ2-7; D uncertain. Germline V gives CDR1 DFQATT, CDR2 SNEGSKA (reference sequence). Trimming left V 3 bases short and J 6 bases short, with 15 bases between. The CDR3 runs 13 residues. CDR3: CSASLAVFGEQYF. CDR3 sequence (DNA): TGCAGTGCTAGTTTAGCTGTTTTCGGCGAGCAGTACTTC.

The chain uses TRBV7-9 and TRBJ1-2; no clear D. The V end lost 0 bases, the J end lost 7 bases, and 9 bases lay between the germline ends. There are 13 residues in the CDR3. Germline V lookup: CDR1 SEHNR, CDR2 FQNEAQ (reference sequence). DNA of the CDR3: TGTGCCAGCAGCTTAGCATTCGGGTCTGGCTACACCTTC. Translation: CASSLAFGSGYTF. Full variable domain (rest looked up from reference TRBV7-9 and TRBJ1-2): DTGVSQNPRHKITKRGQNVTFRCDPISEHNRLYWYRQTLGQGPEFLTYFQNEAQLEKSRLLSDRFSAERPKGSFSTLEIQRTEQGDSAMYLCASSLAFGSGYTFGSGTRLTVV.

A single count supports this clonotype. The V call is TRBV7-2, the J call TRBJ1-5; D unclear. Germline-derived CDR1 and CDR2 are SGHTA and FQGNSA. The CDR3 totals 11 residues. Trimming cost V 5 bases and J 9 bases, with 8 bases left between them. DNA for the CDR3: TGTGCCAGCAGCGGACGGGGGCCCCAGCATTTT. It yields the protein CASSGRGPQHF.

This chain links TRBV7-2 with TRBJ2-2; 8 positions agree with TRBD2. Germline V gives CDR1 SGHTA, CDR2 FQGNSA. The CDR3 runs 17 residues. V shed 5 bases and J 4 bases; nucleotides not matched to a gene: 12. The CDR3 reads CASSRAGSGTSTGELFF. The DNA for the CDR3 is TGTGCCAGCAGCCGAGCGGGGAGCGGGACTAGCACCGGGGAGCTGTTTTTT. The full variable domain, with the rest looked up from reference TRBV7-2 and TRBJ2-2, is GAGVSQSPSNKVTEKGKDVELRCDPISGHTALYWYRQSLGQGLEFLIYFQGNSAPDKSGLPSDRFSAERTGGSVSTLTIQRTQQEDSAVYLCASSRAGSGTSTGELFFGEGSRLTVL.

The chain employs TRBV3-1 and TRBJ2-7, with D unclear. With 0 bases removed from V and 1 base from J, the gap between germline ends came to 7 bases. The CDR3 extends over 14 amino acids. From germline, CDR1 is LGHDT and CDR2 YNNKEL (reference sequence). The CDR3 is CASSQELRSYEQYF. The CDR3 DNA reads as TGTGCCAGCAGCCAAGAGCTTCGGTCCTACGAGCAGTACTTC.

This clonotype appeared many times. The junction departs from the called germline gene at one end, perhaps through a read error. This chain links TRBV7-9 with TRBJ1-2; D unresolved. The germline gives CDR1 SEHNR, CDR2 FQNEAQ (reference sequence). The CDR3 is 13 amino acids. Here the CDR3 reads CASSQDMVYGYTF. The DNA of the CDR3 is TGCGCCAGCAGCCAAGATATGGTCTATGGCTACACCTTC.

This clonotype was observed a few times. J is TRBJ2-7 and V is TRBV20-1; 11 positions match TRBD1. The germline V gene has CDR1 DFQATT and CDR2 SNEGSKA (reference sequence). The length of the CDR3 is 14 residues. Unmatched junction bases numbered 5, after V lost 3 bases and J lost 4 bases. The CDR3 DNA is TGCAGTGCTAGTGACGGACAGGGGGCTTACGAGCAGTACTTC. Residues: CSASDGQGAYEQYF.

This rearrangement joins TRBV2 to TRBJ2-6; the match to TRBD1 covers 9 bases. V trimming: 9 bases; J trimming: 2 bases; junction bases outside the gene matches: 17. The CDR3 contains 19 residues. The germline V gene encodes CDR1 SNHLY and CDR2 FYNNEI. The DNA for the CDR3 is TGTGCCAGAACATCCAGAACCGACAGGGGGGGTGCTGGGGCCAACGTCCTGACTTTC. This translates into CARTSRTDRGGAGANVLTF.

The chain couples TRBV9 to TRBJ2-7, with D perhaps TRBD2 (7 bases). The CDR3 has 17 amino acids. V was clipped by 0 bases and J by 1 base, with 17 bases between them. The germline V gene has CDR1 SGDLS and CDR2 YYNGEE. This chain's CDR3 is CASSVAPEGGMSYEQYF. The CDR3 nucleotides are TGTGCCAGCAGCGTAGCCCCTGAGGGGGGGATGTCCTACGAGCAGTACTTC. Looking up the rest from reference TRBV9 and TRBJ2-7 gives the full variable domain: DSGVTQTPKHLITATGQRVTLRCSPRSGDLSVYWYQQSLDQGLQFLIQYYNGEERAKGNILERFSAQQFPDLHSELNLSSLELGDSALYFCASSVAPEGGMSYEQYFGPGTRLTVT.

Only one count was recorded for this clonotype. This chain connects TRBV24-1 to TRBJ2-5; maybe TRBD1 (5 bases). In germline, CDR1 is KGHDR, CDR2 SFDVKD. V was clipped by 2 bases and J by 9 bases, with 18 bases between them. The CDR3 covers 15 residues. CDR3 nucleotide sequence: TGTGCCACCAGTGATTCAGGGAAGGGCAATCAGCCCCAGTACTTC. Translated: CATSDSGKGNQPQYF.

V gene TRBV20-1 combines with J gene TRBJ1-1, with a weak D call TRBD1 (6 bases). CDR1 is DFQATT and CDR2 is SNEGSKA in the germline V gene (reference sequence). CDR3 length equals 16 residues. Trimming pared 0 bases from V and 5 bases from J, leaving 19 bases between. In DNA form, the CDR3 reads TGCAGTGCTAGAGATCTGGGGGGGGCGACGGGAACTGAAGCTTTCTTT. Protein product: CSARDLGGATGTEAFF.

The V gene is TRBV10-2, the J gene TRBJ1-1, with 12 nucleotides matching TRBD1. Trimming at V came to 6 bases and at J to 5 bases, leaving 7 bases not matched to a gene. CDR1 and CDR2 from the germline V gene are WSHSY and SAAADI. CDR3 length: 15 residues. The CDR3 spells CASRGTGGIMTEAFF. The DNA for the CDR3 is TGCGCCAGCAGGGGGACAGGGGGCATTATGACTGAAGCTTTCTTT.

The J gene is TRBJ2-5, the V gene TRBV19, with D perhaps assigned TRBD1 or TRBD2 (7 bases each). There are 16 residues in the CDR3. Germline CDR1 and CDR2: LNHDA and SQIVND (reference sequence). Deletions cut 4 bases from V and 0 bases from J, with 15 bases between. This CDR3 is CASSTRQGGDQETQYF. In DNA, the CDR3 is TGTGCCAGTAGTACGCGACAGGGAGGGGACCAAGAGACCCAGTACTTC.

J is TRBJ2-2 and V is TRBV10-3; TRBD1 aligns across 11 bases. V trimming: 10 bases; J trimming: 6 bases; junction bases outside the gene matches: 10. This CDR3 is built from 15 residues. Germline lookup yields CDR1 ENHRY and CDR2 SYGVKD. CDR3 bases: TGTGCCAGCAGGGCCGGGACAGGGGGGTCCGGGGAGCTGTTTTTT. It translates to CASRAGTGGSGELFF.